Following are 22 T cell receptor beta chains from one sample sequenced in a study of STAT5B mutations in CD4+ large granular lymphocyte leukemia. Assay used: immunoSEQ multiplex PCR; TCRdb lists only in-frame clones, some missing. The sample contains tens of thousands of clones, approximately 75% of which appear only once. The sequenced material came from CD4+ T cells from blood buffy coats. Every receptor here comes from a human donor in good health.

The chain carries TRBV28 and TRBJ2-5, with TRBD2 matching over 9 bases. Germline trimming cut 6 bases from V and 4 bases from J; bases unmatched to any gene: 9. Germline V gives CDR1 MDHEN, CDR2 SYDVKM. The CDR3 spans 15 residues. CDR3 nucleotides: TGTGCCAGCAGCCCTAGGGCGGGAGGGGCAGAGACCCAGTACTTC. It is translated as CASSPRAGGAETQYF.

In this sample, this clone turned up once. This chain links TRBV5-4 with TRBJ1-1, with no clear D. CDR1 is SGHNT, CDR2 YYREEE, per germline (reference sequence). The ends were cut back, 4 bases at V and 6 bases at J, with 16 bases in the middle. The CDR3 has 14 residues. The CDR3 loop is CASSMDVIQSEAFF. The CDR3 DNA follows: TGTGCCAGCAGCATGGATGTAATTCAGTCTGAAGCTTTCTTT.

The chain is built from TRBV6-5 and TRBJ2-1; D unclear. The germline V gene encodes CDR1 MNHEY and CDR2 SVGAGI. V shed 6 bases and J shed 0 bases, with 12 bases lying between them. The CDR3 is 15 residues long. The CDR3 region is CASRPGPVSYNEQFF. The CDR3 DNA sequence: TGTGCCAGCAGACCCGGGCCAGTCTCCTACAATGAGCAGTTCTTC.

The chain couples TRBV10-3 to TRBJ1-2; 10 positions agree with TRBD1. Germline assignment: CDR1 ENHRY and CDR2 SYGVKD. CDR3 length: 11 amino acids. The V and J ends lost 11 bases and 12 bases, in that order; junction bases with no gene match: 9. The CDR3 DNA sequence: TGTGCCGCAGAAAGGGGGACAGGGGACACCTTC. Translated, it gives CAAERGTGDTF.

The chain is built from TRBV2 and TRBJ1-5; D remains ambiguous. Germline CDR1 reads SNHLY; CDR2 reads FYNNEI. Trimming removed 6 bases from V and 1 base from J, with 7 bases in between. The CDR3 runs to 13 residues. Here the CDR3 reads CASRPESNQPQHF. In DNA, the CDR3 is TGTGCCAGCAGGCCGGAGAGCAATCAGCCCCAGCATTTT. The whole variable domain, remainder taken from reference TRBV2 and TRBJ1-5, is EPEVTQTPSHQVTQMGQEVILRCVPISNHLYFYWYRQILGQKVEFLVSFYNNEISEKSEIFDDQFSVERPDGSNFTLKIRSTKLEDSAMYFCASRPESNQPQHFGDGTRLSIL.

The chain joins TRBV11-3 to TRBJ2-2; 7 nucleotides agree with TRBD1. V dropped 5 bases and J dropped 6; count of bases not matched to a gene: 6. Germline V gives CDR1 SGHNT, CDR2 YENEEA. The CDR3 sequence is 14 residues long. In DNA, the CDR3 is TGTGCCAGCAGCCGACAGGGAAGTGCCGGGGAGCTGTTTTTT. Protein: CASSRQGSAGELFF.

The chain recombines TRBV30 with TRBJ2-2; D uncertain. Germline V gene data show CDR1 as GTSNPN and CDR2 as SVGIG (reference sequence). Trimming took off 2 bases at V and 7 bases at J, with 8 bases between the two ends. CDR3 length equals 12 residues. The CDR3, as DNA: TGTGCCTGGAGTCCCGCCTTCGGGGAGCTGTTTTTT. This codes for CAWSPAFGELFF.

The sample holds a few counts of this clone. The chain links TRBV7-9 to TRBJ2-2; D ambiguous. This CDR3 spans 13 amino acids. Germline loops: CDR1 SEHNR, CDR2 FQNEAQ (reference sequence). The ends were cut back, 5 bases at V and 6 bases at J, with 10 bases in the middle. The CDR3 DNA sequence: TGTGCCAGCAGCCCCGCGGTAGCCGGGGAGCTGTTTTTT. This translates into CASSPAVAGELFF.

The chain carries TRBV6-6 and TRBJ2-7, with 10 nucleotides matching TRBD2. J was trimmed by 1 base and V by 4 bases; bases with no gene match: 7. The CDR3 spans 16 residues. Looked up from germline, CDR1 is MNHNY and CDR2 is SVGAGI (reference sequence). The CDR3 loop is CASSSPGLAISYEQYF. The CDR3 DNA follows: TGTGCCAGCAGTTCCCCGGGACTAGCGATATCCTACGAGCAGTACTTC.

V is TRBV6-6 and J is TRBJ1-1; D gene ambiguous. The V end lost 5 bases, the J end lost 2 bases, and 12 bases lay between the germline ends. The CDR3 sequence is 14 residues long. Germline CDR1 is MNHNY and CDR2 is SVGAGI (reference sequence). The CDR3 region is CASSDGPVNTEAFF. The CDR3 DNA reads TGTGCCAGCAGTGATGGACCGGTTAACACTGAAGCTTTCTTT.

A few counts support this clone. CDR3 in DNA: TGTGCCACCCTGAACAGGGTCAAGAGTGAGCAGTTCTTC. Protein: CATLNRVKSEQFF. This rearrangement joins TRBV19 to TRBJ2-1, with D possibly TRBD1 on 6 matching bases. The CDR3 extends over 13 amino acids. V was clipped by 10 bases and J by 9 bases, with 19 bases between them. The V gene's germline CDR1 is LNHDA and CDR2 SQIVND (reference sequence).

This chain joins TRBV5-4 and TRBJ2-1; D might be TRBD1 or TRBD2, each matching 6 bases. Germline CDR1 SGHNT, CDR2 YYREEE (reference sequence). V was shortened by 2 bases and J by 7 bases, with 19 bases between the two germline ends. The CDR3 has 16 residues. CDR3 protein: CASSFPTRGRGNEQFF. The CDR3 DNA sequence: TGTGCCAGCAGCTTCCCTACACGGGGGCGGGGAAATGAGCAGTTCTTC. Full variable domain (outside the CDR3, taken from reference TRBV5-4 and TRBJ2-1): ETGVTQSPTHLIKTRGQQVTLRCSSQSGHNTVSWYQQALGQGPQFIFQYYREEENGRGNFPPRFSGLQFPNYSSELNVNALELDDSALYLCASSFPTRGRGNEQFFGPGTRLTVL.

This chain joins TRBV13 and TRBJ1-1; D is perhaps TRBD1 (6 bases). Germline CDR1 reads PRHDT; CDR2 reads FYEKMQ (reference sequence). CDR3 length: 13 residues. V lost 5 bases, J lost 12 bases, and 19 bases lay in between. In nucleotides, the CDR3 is TGTGCCAGCAGCCAGGGGACTGCGCTCGGGTCTTTCTTT. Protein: CASSQGTALGSFF.

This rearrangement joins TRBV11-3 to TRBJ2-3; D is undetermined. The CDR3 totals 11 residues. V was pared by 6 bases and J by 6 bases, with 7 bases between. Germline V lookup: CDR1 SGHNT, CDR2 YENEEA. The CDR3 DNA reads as TGTGCCAGCAGGAGCCGCGATACGCAGTATTTT. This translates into CASRSRDTQYF.

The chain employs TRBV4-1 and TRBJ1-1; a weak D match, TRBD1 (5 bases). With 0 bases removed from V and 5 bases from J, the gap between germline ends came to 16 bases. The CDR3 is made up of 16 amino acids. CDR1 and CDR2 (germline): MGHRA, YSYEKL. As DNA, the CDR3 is TGCGCCAGCAGCCAAGATTTAACAGGTGGGCGTACTGAAGCTTTCTTT. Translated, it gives CASSQDLTGGRTEAFF.

CDR3 amino acids: CASSSTPGLGYNEQFF. The DNA for the CDR3 is TGTGCCAGCAGCTCAACACCGGGACTAGGATACAATGAGCAGTTCTTC. This chain links TRBV5-8 with TRBJ2-1, with 8 bases identical to TRBD2. The CDR3 sequence is 16 residues long. CDR1 and CDR2 from the germline V gene are SGHTS and YDEGEE. The V segment lost 3 bases and the J segment 4 bases; nucleotides outside the gene matches: 9. Full variable domain (outside the CDR3, taken from reference TRBV5-8 and TRBJ2-1): EAGVTQSPTHLIKTRGQQATLRCSPISGHTSVYWYQQALGLGLQFLLWYDEGEERNRGNFPPRFSGRQFPNYSSELNVNALELEDSALYLCASSSTPGLGYNEQFFGPGTRLTVL.

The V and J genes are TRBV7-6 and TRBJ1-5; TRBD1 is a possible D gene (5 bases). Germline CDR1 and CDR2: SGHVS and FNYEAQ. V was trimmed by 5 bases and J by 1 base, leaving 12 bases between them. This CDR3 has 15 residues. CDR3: CASSRGTGSNQPQHF. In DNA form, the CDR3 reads TGTGCCAGCAGCCGTGGGACGGGGAGCAATCAGCCCCAGCATTTT.

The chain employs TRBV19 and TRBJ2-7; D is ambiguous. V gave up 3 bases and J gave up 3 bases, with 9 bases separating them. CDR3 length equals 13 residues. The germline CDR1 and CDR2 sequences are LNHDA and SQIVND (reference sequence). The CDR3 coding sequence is TGTGCCAGTAGTATGGCCGGCGGCTACGAGCAGTACTTC. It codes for CASSMAGGYEQYF. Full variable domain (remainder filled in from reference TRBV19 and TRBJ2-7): DGGITQSPKYLFRKEGQNVTLSCEQNLNHDAMYWYRQDPGQGLRLIYYSQIVNDFQKGDIAEGYSVSREKKESFPLTVTSAQKNPTAFYLCASSMAGGYEQYFGPGTRLTVT.

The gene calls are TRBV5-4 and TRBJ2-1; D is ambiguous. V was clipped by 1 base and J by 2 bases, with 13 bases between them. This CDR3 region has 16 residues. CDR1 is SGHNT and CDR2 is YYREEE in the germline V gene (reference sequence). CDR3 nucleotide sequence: TGTGCCAGCAGCTTGTCAACCAGCATCCCCTACAATGAGCAGTTCTTC. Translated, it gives CASSLSTSIPYNEQFF.

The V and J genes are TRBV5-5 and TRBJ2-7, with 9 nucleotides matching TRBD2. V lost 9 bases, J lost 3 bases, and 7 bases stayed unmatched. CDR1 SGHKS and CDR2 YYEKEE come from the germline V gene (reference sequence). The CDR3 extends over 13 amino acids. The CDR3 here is CATRLAELYEQYF. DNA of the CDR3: TGTGCCACCCGACTAGCGGAGCTCTACGAGCAGTACTTC.

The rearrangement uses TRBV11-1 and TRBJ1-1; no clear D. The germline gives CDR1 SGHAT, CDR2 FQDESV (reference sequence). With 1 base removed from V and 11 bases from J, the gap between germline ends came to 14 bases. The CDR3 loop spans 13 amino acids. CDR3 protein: CASSLVLKVEAFF. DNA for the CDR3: TGTGCCAGCAGCTTAGTGCTAAAAGTGGAGGCTTTCTTT.

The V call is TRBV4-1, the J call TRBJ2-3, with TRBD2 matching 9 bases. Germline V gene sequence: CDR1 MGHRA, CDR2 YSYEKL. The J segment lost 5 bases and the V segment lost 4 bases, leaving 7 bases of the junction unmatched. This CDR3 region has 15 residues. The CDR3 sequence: CASSPGSSGRDTQYF. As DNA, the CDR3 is TGCGCCAGCAGCCCAGGCAGTAGCGGGAGAGATACGCAGTATTTT.